The clone carrying this TCR beta chain showed up just a few times. V was shortened by 0 bases and J by 8 bases, with 14 bases between the two germline ends. This CDR3 region has 15 residues. Germline loops: CDR1 SGHRS, CDR2 YFSETQ. The individuals who served as donors were healthy Caucasians living in Russia, aged about 6 to 95. Staff drew roughly 10 milliliters of peripheral blood from each donor. These data belong to a study of blood T cells in healthy people across ages. Next came a second PCR, run for roughly 6 to 11 cycles, which used a sample-barcoded 5' primer along with a J-beta primer mix. MiXCR, applied by TCRdb to the 5' RACE reads, yields one record per CDR3 protein. Here the sample spans about 720,000 distinct CDR3 sequences, around a fifth being singletons.

The sample was blood. This clonotype was sampled from a man aged 65 to 85 in good health. The V call is TRBV5-1, the J call TRBJ1-4; weak D call: TRBD1 (6 bases). CDR3 DNA sequence: TGCGCCAGCAGCTTGGTTGGGGGCTTAGGGGAAAAACTGTTTTTT. This translates into CASSLVGGLGEKLFF.